Below, 20 T cell receptor beta chains from the same sample are listed, as sequenced in a study of T cell responses to AZD1222 COVID-19 vaccine (TCRdb year 2021). Sample time point, as interpreted from the label and publication: baseline before first vaccination. The library came from the immunoSEQ multiplex PCR assay. The source is immuneACCESS, and TCRdb retained only in-frame sequences with V and J called. Part of the clones is not carried over; for the studies checked, unresolved V genes explain less than half of this, and the remainder is unexplained. Here the sample has just under 90,000 clones; approximately 86% occur a single time. The top ten hold 5.8% of the sample. The input for sequencing was peripheral blood, taken on day 0 of AZD1222 vaccination. The receptor set was obtained from an adult in good health.

The CDR3 loop is CASSQTGEGYTF. CDR3 bases: TGTGCCAGCAGTCAGACAGGGGAAGGCTACACCTTC. The chain uses TRBV28 and TRBJ1-2; 8 bases are shared with TRBD1. The CDR3 runs to 12 residues. Germline CDR1 MDHEN, CDR2 SYDVKM. V lost 5 bases to trimming and J lost 8 bases; unmatched junction nucleotides: 4.

V usage is TRBV7-6 and J usage is TRBJ2-3; D might be TRBD1 (6 bases). Trimming shortened V by 2 bases and J by 1 base, and 13 bases separated the two germline ends. Looked up from germline, CDR1 is SGHVS and CDR2 is FNYEAQ. The CDR3 has 16 residues. Written as DNA, the CDR3 is TGTGCCAGCAGCTTAAAGAGACAGGTGGGCACAGATACGCAGTATTTT. Its translation: CASSLKRQVGTDTQYF.

V is TRBV9 and J is TRBJ1-6; tentative D call: TRBD1 (5 bases). From germline, CDR1 is SGDLS and CDR2 YYNGEE. V lost 4 bases and J 10 bases, leaving 18 bases between the germline ends. CDR3 size: 15 residues. CDR3 nucleotide sequence: TGTGCCAGCAGCCCTGGGGTCAGGGCTGGATCACCCCTCCACTTT. This codes for CASSPGVRAGSPLHF.

This clone was picked up one time. The gene calls are TRBV4-3 and TRBJ1-4, with D perhaps matching TRBD1 (5 bases). The V end lost 0 bases, the J end lost 6 bases, and 14 bases lay between the germline ends. Per germline, CDR1 LGHNA and CDR2 YSLEER. This CDR3 is built from 16 residues. The chain's CDR3 is CASSQEGGAGHEKLFF. As DNA, the CDR3 is TGCGCCAGCAGCCAAGAGGGCGGGGCAGGGCATGAAAAACTGTTTTTT.

The rearrangement joins TRBV7-3 to TRBJ2-1; D not certain. V was shortened by 1 base and J by 5 bases, with 6 bases between the two germline ends. Germline values: CDR1 SGHTA, CDR2 FQGTGA. The CDR3 covers 13 residues. The CDR3 here is CASSLKVDNEQFF. CDR3 in DNA: TGTGCCAGCAGCTTAAAAGTAGACAATGAGCAGTTCTTC.

This chain joins TRBV28 and TRBJ1-1, with no clear D. CDR1 MDHEN and CDR2 SYDVKM come from the germline V gene. CDR3 length equals 13 residues. V was clipped by 5 bases and J by 0 bases, with 7 bases between them. CDR3 in DNA: TGTGCCAGCAGTCCATCCATGAACACTGAAGCTTTCTTT. As protein: CASSPSMNTEAFF.

The gene calls are TRBV19 and TRBJ2-1, with TRBD2 identical over 11 bases. Germline loops: CDR1 LNHDA, CDR2 SQIVND (reference sequence). There are 16 residues in the CDR3. Trimming took 1 base from V and 5 from J; bases not matched to a gene: 4. The CDR3 coding sequence is TGTGCCAGTAGTATAGGGGGGACTAGCGGAGACAATGAGCAGTTCTTC. It translates to CASSIGGTSGDNEQFF.

The chain employs TRBV19 and TRBJ1-1; D ambiguous. This CDR3 is 13 amino acids long. The V end lost 1 base, the J end lost 5 bases, and 8 bases lay between the germline ends. CDR1 is LNHDA, CDR2 SQIVND, per germline (reference sequence). The chain's CDR3 is CASSIGSGTEAFF. The CDR3 DNA sequence: TGTGCCAGTAGTATAGGTTCAGGAACTGAAGCTTTCTTT.

The rearrangement joins TRBV14 to TRBJ2-1; D is undetermined. The V gene lost 3 bases and the J gene lost 9 bases, with 12 bases spanning the gap. This CDR3 is 13 amino acids long. Germline V gene sequence: CDR1 SGHDN, CDR2 FVKESK. The CDR3 DNA follows: TGTGCCAGCAGCCAGATTGATTATGGTGAGCAGTTCTTC. It codes for CASSQIDYGEQFF.

The chain recombines TRBV6-5 with TRBJ1-2, with 8 bases lining up with TRBD1. The CDR3 has 16 amino acids. J was trimmed by 4 bases and V by 2 bases; bases with no gene match: 9. In germline, CDR1 is MNHEY, CDR2 SVGAGI. Here the CDR3 reads CASSYPRDRLIYGYTF. The CDR3 DNA reads TGTGCCAGCAGTTACCCACGGGACAGGCTCATCTATGGCTACACCTTC.

This chain joins TRBV10-2 and TRBJ1-1, with 10 bases identical to TRBD1. J was trimmed by 2 bases and V by 4 bases; bases with no gene match: 19. CDR3 size: 20 residues. Per the germline V gene, CDR1 is WSHSY and CDR2 is SAAADI. The CDR3 is CASSGDRGRESRFGNTEAFF. CDR3 nucleotides: TGCGCCAGCAGTGGAGACAGGGGGCGAGAGAGCCGCTTTGGTAACACTGAAGCTTTCTTT.

V usage is TRBV7-6 and J usage is TRBJ1-5, with D maybe TRBD1 (5 bases). Germline V gene sequence: CDR1 SGHVS, CDR2 FNYEAQ. The V end was cut by 5 bases, the J end by 7 bases, with 18 bases between. This CDR3 is 15 amino acids long. CDR3 in DNA: TGTGCCAGCAGCCAACAAGAAGGGGCTAGACAGCCCCAGCATTTT. Encoded protein: CASSQQEGARQPQHF.

V is TRBV5-1 and J is TRBJ1-1; a weak D match, TRBD1 (5 bases). V lost 1 base and J lost 1, with 11 bases in between. Germline CDR1 is SGHRS and CDR2 is YFSETQ. The CDR3 covers 15 residues. CDR3 bases: TGCGCCAGCAGCTTGACCGGGGCCCAGAACACTGAAGCTTTCTTT. Translation: CASSLTGAQNTEAFF.

The chain employs TRBV4-1 and TRBJ2-3, with 7 nucleotides matching TRBD1. This CDR3 is 14 amino acids long. J lost 5 bases, V lost 2 bases, and 4 bases had no gene match. Germline CDR1 MGHRA, CDR2 YSYEKL. The DNA for the CDR3 is TGCGCCAGCAGCCAAACAGGGGCGGGAGATACGCAGTATTTT. It translates to CASSQTGAGDTQYF.

In its sample, this clone was seen a few times. The rearrangement uses TRBV27 and TRBJ1-2; tentative D call: TRBD1 (5 bases). This CDR3 region has 15 residues. V lost 3 bases to trimming and J lost 9 bases, with 20 bases between them. Germline assignment: CDR1 MNHEY and CDR2 SMNVEV (reference sequence). CDR3 DNA: TGTGCCAGCAGTTTTCTTTTAGGGGCAGGCACGAGCTACACCTTC. Translated: CASSFLLGAGTSYTF.

The J gene is TRBJ1-2, the V gene TRBV5-1, with D maybe TRBD1 (5 bases). The germline gives CDR1 SGHRS, CDR2 YFSETQ. CDR3 length: 15 residues. Trimming took off 0 bases at V and 4 bases at J, with 13 bases between the two ends. This CDR3 is CASSLEAGQVYGYTF. The CDR3 nucleotides are TGCGCCAGCAGCTTGGAGGCAGGGCAAGTCTATGGCTACACCTTC. Filled out from reference TRBV5-1 and TRBJ1-2, the complete variable domain reads KAGVTQTPRYLIKTRGQQVTLSCSPISGHRSVSWYQQTPGQGLQFLFEYFSETQRNKGNFPGRFSGRQFSNSRSEMNVSTLELGDSALYLCASSLEAGQVYGYTFGSGTRLTVV.

This clone was seen a handful of times. This rearrangement joins TRBV18 to TRBJ2-4, with 9 bases lining up with TRBD1. CDR1 is KGHSH and CDR2 is LQKENI in the germline V gene. J gave up 7 bases and V 5 bases, and 12 bases lay outside the gene matches. This CDR3 contains 16 residues. CDR3 residues: CASSEFPGQGVNIQYF. DNA for the CDR3: TGTGCCAGCTCAGAATTTCCGGGACAGGGTGTGAACATTCAGTACTTC.

This rearrangement joins TRBV19 to TRBJ2-7; 11 positions match TRBD2. There are 17 residues in the CDR3. V lost 5 bases to trimming and J lost 0 bases; unmatched junction nucleotides: 9. The germline V gene has CDR1 LNHDA and CDR2 SQIVND (reference sequence). The CDR3 DNA is TGTGCCAGTAGTCCTTACGGGACTAGCGGATTCTCCTACGAGCAGTACTTC. This codes for CASSPYGTSGFSYEQYF.

The chain joins TRBV18 to TRBJ2-7, with a tentative D call TRBD2 (6 bases). Trimming removed 2 bases from V and 4 bases from J, with 18 bases in between. The CDR3 spans 16 residues. CDR1 is KGHSH and CDR2 is LQKENI in the germline V gene. The CDR3 nucleotides read TGTGCCAGCTCACCAAGCGGCCTCGGTGGGGGGTACGAGCAGTACTTC. Encoded protein: CASSPSGLGGGYEQYF.

V usage is TRBV9 and J usage is TRBJ2-5; 10 bases line up with TRBD1. The CDR3 is 15 residues long. CDR1 is SGDLS, CDR2 YYNGEE, per germline. The junction had 1 base not matched to a gene; V was cut back by 0 bases and J by 2 bases. The CDR3 sequence: CASSVGTGGQETQYF. Written as DNA, the CDR3 is TGTGCCAGCAGCGTAGGGACAGGGGGACAAGAGACCCAGTACTTC.